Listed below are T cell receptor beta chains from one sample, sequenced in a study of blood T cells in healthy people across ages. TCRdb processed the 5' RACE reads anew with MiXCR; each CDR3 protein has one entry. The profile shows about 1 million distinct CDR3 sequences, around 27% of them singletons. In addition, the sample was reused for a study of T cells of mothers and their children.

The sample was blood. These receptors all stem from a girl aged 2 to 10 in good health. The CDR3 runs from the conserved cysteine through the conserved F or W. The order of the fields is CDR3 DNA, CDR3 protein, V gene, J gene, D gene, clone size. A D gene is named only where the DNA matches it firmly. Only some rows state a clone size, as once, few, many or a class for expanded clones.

DNA: TGTGCCAGCAGCGAGACGGATGGAAACACCATATATTTT
CDR3: CASSETDGNTIYF
V: TRBV9
J: TRBJ1-3
D: -
size: -

DNA: TGTGCCAGCAGCTCGACAGGGGGGCGTGCTGTTGGCTACACCTTC
CDR3: CASSSTGGRAVGYTF
V: TRBV5-6
J: TRBJ1-2
D: TRBD1
size: few

DNA: TGTGCCAGCGACCCAGGGACGGGCTCTGGGGCCAACGTCCTGACTTTC
CDR3: CASDPGTGSGANVLTF
V: TRBV5-6
J: TRBJ2-6
D: -
size: -

DNA: TGTGCCAGCAGCATTGCGGCAGGGAGGAACATTCAGTACTTC
CDR3: CASSIAAGRNIQYF
V: TRBV3-1
J: TRBJ2-4
D: -
size: few

DNA: TGTGCCAGCAGCCGACAGGTCCTCGAGCAGTACTTC
CDR3: CASSRQVLEQYF
V: TRBV7-9
J: TRBJ2-7
D: -
size: -

DNA: TGCAGCGTTGAAGTCGGAACAGGGGCCCCAGCGGCCCAGTACTTC
CDR3: CSVEVGTGAPAAQYF
V: TRBV29-1
J: TRBJ2-5
D: TRBD1
size: -

DNA: TGTGCCAGCAGCCTGGGGACTAGCGGGATGGGGACCCAGTACTTC
CDR3: CASSLGTSGMGTQYF
V: TRBV3-1
J: TRBJ2-5
D: TRBD2
size: -

DNA: TGTGCCAACCTTCGGGGGGCCAACGTCCTGACTTTC
CDR3: CANLRGANVLTF
V: TRBV7-9
J: TRBJ2-6
D: -
size: few

DNA: TGCAGTGCTAGAGCTGAGGGCTCCTATAATTCACCCCTCCACTTT
CDR3: CSARAEGSYNSPLHF
V: TRBV20-1
J: TRBJ1-6
D: -
size: -

DNA: TGCAGTGCTAGTGAACGTATTGGCACAGATACGCAGTATTTT
CDR3: CSASERIGTDTQYF
V: TRBV20-1
J: TRBJ2-3
D: -
size: -

DNA: TGTGCCAGCAGCCCAGCGGGGGAGGCCGGGGAGCTGTTTTTT
CDR3: CASSPAGEAGELFF
V: TRBV7-9
J: TRBJ2-2
D: TRBD2
size: -

DNA: TGTGCCAGCAGTTCCCCCCTCGGGGACAACACTGAAGCTTTCTTT
CDR3: CASSSPLGDNTEAFF
V: TRBV12-3/TRBV12-4
J: TRBJ1-1
D: -
size: -

DNA: TGTGCCAGCAGTGAAGCGGGAGAGGCGACCTACGAGCAGTACTTC
CDR3: CASSEAGEATYEQYF
V: TRBV28
J: TRBJ2-7
D: TRBD2
size: -

DNA: TGTGCCACCAGTCGAGGGGGCGCCTCCTACGAGCAGTACTTC
CDR3: CATSRGGASYEQYF
V: TRBV24-1
J: TRBJ2-7
D: TRBD1
size: many

DNA: TGTGCCAGCAGTATTACGGGGGTTAAGAACACTGAAGCTCTCTTT
CDR3: CASSITGVKNTEALF
V: TRBV28
J: TRBJ1-1
D: -
size: -

DNA: TGTGCCAGCAGTTACTCCTGGGTATCTGGGGCCAACGTCCTGACTTTC
CDR3: CASSYSWVSGANVLTF
V: TRBV6-5
J: TRBJ2-6
D: -
size: few

DNA: TGTGCCAGCTCTCCCGGGACGGAGGCTGGAAACACCATATATTTT
CDR3: CASSPGTEAGNTIYF
V: TRBV18
J: TRBJ1-3
D: -
size: few

DNA: TGTGCCAGCGGGCTAGCGGGAGTAATTGGCGAGCAGTACTTC
CDR3: CASGLAGVIGEQYF
V: TRBV2
J: TRBJ2-7
D: TRBD2
size: -

DNA: TGCAGCGTTGTGTCGGTTCAGGGCCCTGGAAACACCATATATTTT
CDR3: CSVVSVQGPGNTIYF
V: TRBV29-1
J: TRBJ1-3
D: -
size: -

DNA: TGTGCCAGCAGCTTAGCGTTAGGCAGTACTGAGCAGTTCTTC
CDR3: CASSLALGSTEQFF
V: TRBV7-9
J: TRBJ2-1
D: -
size: few

DNA: TGTGCCAGCAGGGATAGTTACACTGAAGCTTTCTTT
CDR3: CASRDSYTEAFF
V: TRBV12-3/TRBV12-4
J: TRBJ1-1
D: -
size: -

DNA: TGTGCCAGCAGTGAATGGGGGACTGCCTACACAGATACGCAGTATTTT
CDR3: CASSEWGTAYTDTQYF
V: TRBV2
J: TRBJ2-3
D: -
size: few

DNA: TGTGCCAGCAGGGAATTGAACAAAAACATTCAGTACTTC
CDR3: CASRELNKNIQYF
V: TRBV28
J: TRBJ2-4
D: -
size: many

DNA: TGCGCCAGCAGCGCGATCGACAGGGGGTATTCCTACGAGCAGTACTTC
CDR3: CASSAIDRGYSYEQYF
V: TRBV5-1
J: TRBJ2-7
D: TRBD1
size: few

DNA: TGTGCCAGCAGTGAATGGGGACACCTGAACACTGAAGCTTTCTTT
CDR3: CASSEWGHLNTEAFF
V: TRBV2
J: TRBJ1-1
D: -
size: -

DNA: TGCAGTGCTAGAGATTCCAGTGGGCGGCAGTACTTC
CDR3: CSARDSSGRQYF
V: TRBV20-1
J: TRBJ2-7
D: -
size: -

DNA: TGTGCCAGCAGTGAACGGGGCACAGGGATGGTAAATGAGCAGTTCTTC
CDR3: CASSERGTGMVNEQFF
V: TRBV6-1
J: TRBJ2-1
D: -
size: few

DNA: TGTGCCAGCAGCTTACGGGGGGGCCGAAATACGCAGTATTTT
CDR3: CASSLRGGRNTQYF
V: TRBV7-2
J: TRBJ2-3
D: TRBD2
size: -

DNA: TGTGCCAGCAGAAAATCCACTGAAGCTTTCTTT
CDR3: CASRKSTEAFF
V: TRBV7-9
J: TRBJ1-1
D: -
size: -

DNA: TGTGCCAGCAACGGAGGTGGGGCCAACGTCCTGACTTTC
CDR3: CASNGGGANVLTF
V: TRBV28
J: TRBJ2-6
D: -
size: few

DNA: TGTGCCAGCAGCTTAGCGACAGGGGATGAAAAACTGTTTTTT
CDR3: CASSLATGDEKLFF
V: TRBV7-9
J: TRBJ1-4
D: TRBD1
size: few

DNA: TGTGCCAGCAGCCAAGAAGCCAGGGGGCCCCTTGTGGGGTTAGATGAGCAGTTCTTC
CDR3: CASSQEARGPLVGLDEQFF
V: TRBV14
J: TRBJ2-1
D: TRBD1
size: -

DNA: TGCAGTGCTAGGCGAACGGAGGAGGGCCTCACCGGGGAGCTGTTTTTT
CDR3: CSARRTEEGLTGELFF
V: TRBV20-1
J: TRBJ2-2
D: -
size: many

DNA: TGTGCCAGCAACTTCTTCCTAGCGGGAGAAGGGTTCGGAAAGTTC
CDR3: CASNFFLAGEGFGKF
V: TRBV5-6
J: TRBJ2-5
D: TRBD2
size: -

DNA: TGTGCCATCAGTGAGTCCGGCCGGGAGGTGGTAAGCACAGATACGCAGTATTTT
CDR3: CAISESGREVVSTDTQYF
V: TRBV10-3
J: TRBJ2-3
D: TRBD2
size: -

DNA: TGCAGCGTTACTCGGCCCGGGACAGCATACAATGAGCAGTTCTTC
CDR3: CSVTRPGTAYNEQFF
V: TRBV29-1
J: TRBJ2-1
D: TRBD1
size: few

DNA: TGTGCCAGCAGCTTAGAGTCAGGGGATTCCTACGAGCAGTACTTC
CDR3: CASSLESGDSYEQYF
V: TRBV13
J: TRBJ2-7
D: -
size: -

DNA: TGTGCCAGCAGCGTATTTCCGGACGGGGAAAAGGCCTACGAGCAGTACTTC
CDR3: CASSVFPDGEKAYEQYF
V: TRBV9
J: TRBJ2-7
D: -
size: -

DNA: TGTGCCAGCAGCAAGAGGAGAACCGGGGAGCTGTTTTTT
CDR3: CASSKRRTGELFF
V: TRBV21-1
J: TRBJ2-2
D: -
size: few

DNA: TGTGCCAGCAGTTCCGGTTATGACATCTATGGCTACACCTTC
CDR3: CASSSGYDIYGYTF
V: TRBV12-3/TRBV12-4
J: TRBJ1-2
D: -
size: -

DNA: TGTGCTAGTGGTTCAGGGATGAACTATGGCTACACCTTC
CDR3: CASGSGMNYGYTF
V: TRBV12-5
J: TRBJ1-2
D: -
size: few

DNA: TGTGCCACCAGTGATACAGGGGGCGACCGCACAGATACGCAGTATTTT
CDR3: CATSDTGGDRTDTQYF
V: TRBV24-1
J: TRBJ2-3
D: TRBD1
size: few

DNA: TGTGCTAGTGGTCGCCTGACTATTCTTGGCGATGAGCAGTTCTTC
CDR3: CASGRLTILGDEQFF
V: TRBV12-5
J: TRBJ2-1
D: -
size: few

DNA: TGCGCCAGCAGCTCGCCGGGACAGTCAACCGGGGAGCTGTTTTTT
CDR3: CASSSPGQSTGELFF
V: TRBV5-1
J: TRBJ2-2
D: TRBD1
size: -

DNA: TGCGCCAGCAGCCAAAGGAGGGACAGGTGGAATGGTGGAGAGACCCAGTACTTC
CDR3: CASSQRRDRWNGGETQYF
V: TRBV4-1
J: TRBJ2-5
D: TRBD1
size: -

DNA: TGTGCCTACCGGGACGGGGATAATTCACCCCTCCACTTT
CDR3: CAYRDGDNSPLHF
V: TRBV10-3
J: TRBJ1-6
D: -
size: -

DNA: TGTGCCAGCAGCCATCAGGGATACTACGAGCAGTACTTC
CDR3: CASSHQGYYEQYF
V: TRBV7-9
J: TRBJ2-7
D: -
size: -